The present TCR beta chain was sequenced within a study of prognosis after radiotherapy for stage I lung cancer. Whole-study context: After radiotherapy, 15 showed no significant progression while a few developed distant metastases (median about seven months).

A volume of about 6 milliliters of peripheral blood was collected by draw at each of two time points. The germline gives CDR1 LNHDA, CDR2 SQIVND (reference sequence). The CDR3 sequence is 12 residues long. V was pared by 2 bases and J by 7 bases, with 6 bases between. This clonotype was counted ten times or more. Its antigen remains unknown. Amplification of the TCR beta CDR3 (from genomic DNA) was done by two-round multiplex PCR. It was primers specific to each TRBV and TRBJ gene that first-round PCR used. There were universal primers used in the second PCR round. Using its own MiXCR run on the multiplex PCR reads, TCRdb lists one record per CDR3 protein. The repertoire holds 59,000 or so distinct CDR3 sequences, with approximately 25% as singletons. Study results and caveats: Differences in TRBV and TRBJ gene usage were reportedly observed between patients with and without metastases.

This sequence was found in a donor aged 50 or older with non-small cell lung cancer. Sequenced material: PBMCs, taken before or after stereotactic body radiation therapy (not recorded which). This chain connects TRBV19 to TRBJ2-1, with D unresolved. The CDR3 region is CASSITDNEQFF. CDR3 in DNA: TGTGCCAGTAGTATAACCGATAATGAGCAGTTCTTC.